The 10 T cell receptor beta chains below were found in one sample sequenced in a study of T cells in Graves' hyperthyroidism and ophthalmopathy. Using RNA transcripts as the source, TCR beta CDR3 regions were amplified. The HTBI primer set served for first-round RT-PCR of the TCR CDR3. TCRdb re-analysed the multiplex PCR reads in MiXCR, keeping a single row per CDR3 protein. The table includes approximately 490,000 distinct CDR3 sequences, about 20% detected once. Sequences were obtained from blood. These receptors all stem from a woman in her 70s with Graves' ophthalmopathy.

Only one count was recorded for this clonotype. The chain carries TRBV20-1 and TRBJ2-7, with 10 bases that match TRBD1. The J segment lost 6 bases and the V segment lost 6 bases, leaving 14 bases of the junction unmatched. In germline, CDR1 is DFQATT, CDR2 SNEGSKA (reference sequence). This CDR3 spans 15 amino acids. CDR3 sequence: CSASGQGGSAREQYF. CDR3 bases: TGCAGTGCAAGTGGACAGGGGGGATCTGCTCGCGAGCAGTACTTC.

This chain uses TRBV11-2 with TRBJ2-2, with D possibly TRBD2 on 6 matching bases. Germline assignment: CDR1 SGHAT and CDR2 FQNNGV. V lost 3 bases and J lost 6, with 11 bases in between. This CDR3 is built from 14 residues. CDR3 in DNA: TGTGCCAGCAGCTTGACCGGGAGCGCCGGGGAGCTGTTTTTT. Protein product: CASSLTGSAGELFF.

The chain links TRBV20-1 to TRBJ2-2; the D gene is possibly TRBD2 (5 bases). CDR1 DFQATT and CDR2 SNEGSKA come from the germline V gene (reference sequence). With 3 bases removed from V and 9 bases from J, the gap between germline ends came to 8 bases. The CDR3 consists of 11 residues. The CDR3 DNA is TGCAGTGCTAGTCAGCGGCGGGAGCTGTTTTTT. Translation gives CSASQRRELFF.

The chain joins TRBV20-1 to TRBJ2-7, with D perhaps being TRBD1 or TRBD2 (5 bases each). The CDR3 extends over 14 amino acids. V gave up 1 base and J gave up 5 bases, with 15 bases separating them. The germline V gene has CDR1 DFQATT and CDR2 SNEGSKA (reference sequence). The CDR3 bases are TGCAGTGCTAGAGTTGGAGGAGTGGGGCACGAGCAGTACTTC. Its translation is CSARVGGVGHEQYF.

The chain uses TRBV12-3 or TRBV12-4 and TRBJ1-1; D remains unclear. V was shortened by 6 bases and J by 4 bases, with 15 bases between the two germline ends. The CDR3 sequence is 14 residues long. CDR3 DNA sequence: TGTGCCAGCAGGTTGGCCCAGGAGGGCACTGAAGCTTTCTTT. Protein product: CASRLAQEGTEAFF.

This clonotype has a count of ten or more. V gene TRBV10-3 combines with J gene TRBJ2-3; the D gene is possibly TRBD2 (6 bases). Germline V lookup: CDR1 ENHRY, CDR2 SYGVKD. Trimming cost V 6 bases and J 0 bases, with 16 bases left between them. The CDR3 length is 16 residues. This chain's CDR3 is CAIRDKRADSTDTQYF. CDR3 DNA: TGTGCCATCAGGGACAAGCGGGCAGATAGCACAGATACGCAGTATTTT.

The V gene is TRBV29-1, the J gene TRBJ2-1; possible D gene TRBD2, 5 bases. The CDR3 is 12 residues long. Trimming removed 4 bases from V and 7 bases from J, with 11 bases in between. Germline CDR1 SQVTM, CDR2 ANQGSEA. The CDR3 nucleotides are TGCAGCGTTGGAGGGATCTTTAATGAGCAGTTCTTC. It translates to CSVGGIFNEQFF.

This clonotype was observed a few times. This chain links TRBV4-1 with TRBJ2-1; perhaps TRBD1 as D (6 bases). The V gene's germline CDR1 is MGHRA and CDR2 YSYEKL. V lost 0 bases and J lost 0, with 12 bases in between. This CDR3 has 17 residues. The CDR3: CASSQEGGRSSYNEQFF. CDR3 bases: TGCGCCAGCAGCCAAGAAGGGGGTCGAAGCTCCTACAATGAGCAGTTCTTC.

The genes are TRBV2 and TRBJ1-5, with a tentative D call TRBD1 (5 bases). Germline V gene data show CDR1 as SNHLY and CDR2 as FYNNEI. The CDR3 is 13 amino acids. V was pared by 5 bases and J by 4 bases, with 9 bases between. The CDR3 bases are TGTGCCAGCAGTTGGGACGGAAATCAGCCCCAGCATTTT. It yields the protein CASSWDGNQPQHF.

This clonotype is a singleton in its sample. The V call is TRBV4-3, the J call TRBJ1-2, with D perhaps matching TRBD1 (5 bases). V lost 1 base and J 2 bases, leaving 8 bases between the germline ends. The CDR3 contains 14 residues. Germline V CDR1 and CDR2: LGHNA, YSLEER. The CDR3 loop reads CASSQVAGNYGYTF. The CDR3 DNA is TGCGCCAGCAGCCAAGTGGCAGGGAACTATGGCTACACCTTC.